This T cell receptor (beta chain) was captured by sequencing in a study of patients and donors after allogeneic stem cell transplantation. V shed 6 bases and J shed 5 bases, with 24 bases lying between them. CDR3 length equals 18 residues. Germline values: CDR1 KGHDR, CDR2 SFDVKD. TCRdb passed the RT-PCR reads through MiXCR, listing each CDR3 protein once. The sample comprises 920,000 or so distinct CDR3 sequences, 15% to 20% of which are singletons, and 5.5% to 6.5% rests with the top ten. Sequencing used blood, either unsorted or a sorted T cell fraction (not recorded which). This receptor was taken from a human donor who was either an allogeneic HSCT recipient or a stem cell or donor lymphocyte infusion donor (not recorded which). It is not recorded whose cells these are; they may come from a transplant donor. V is TRBV24-1 and J is TRBJ2-2, with D possibly being TRBD2 (7 bases). The CDR3 DNA follows: TGTGCCACCAGTCTGGGGGGGCGGGATCGCCGGTTGACCGGGGAGCTGTTTTTT. Protein sequence: CATSLGGRDRRLTGELFF.